The clone carrying this TCR beta chain was counted between two and nine times. The antigen is not known. This entry belongs to a study of beta chain features in type 1 diabetes. Study observations and caveats: Among all four CD4+ subsets, Type 1 diabetes patients had TCRB CDR3s that were moderately but significantly shorter.

Expressed TCRB transcripts were sequenced because the entire RNA isolate underwent reverse transcription. Repertoires were generated with immunoSEQ multiplex PCR, while TCRdb's copy carries only in-frame clones and drops some. The table includes about 260,000 clones, around 21% detected once. A heparinised blood draw that averaged roughly 100 mL was obtained once from each donor. This CDR3 is built from 13 residues. Germline V gene sequence: CDR1 GTSNPN, CDR2 SVGIG (reference sequence). The V call is TRBV30, the J call TRBJ2-1; 8 bases align to TRBD2. The specimen sequenced was naive CD4+ T cells from blood. The receptor was derived from a middle-aged woman with type 1 diabetes. CDR3 residues: CSGGREVHNEQFF. The DNA for the CDR3 is TGTTCGGGGGGGCGGGAGGTCCACAATGAGCAGTTCTTC.